A selection of T cell receptor beta chains follows, all from one sample in a study of cytomegalovirus exposure and HLA in healthy donors. Using immunoSEQ multiplex PCR, the repertoire was profiled, and TCRdb retains in-frame clones only, with some absent. The sample records some 150,000 clones, less than 80% being singletons. Input material: PBMCs. The receptors here all came from a female donor in good health and CMV-seropositive. Both conserved end residues are trimmed from each CDR3.

j_call | v_call | cdr3_aa
TRBJ2-2 | TRBV18 | ASSPLVLQGGTGELF
TRBJ2-7 | TRBV7-2 | ASSLAGTLSYEQY
TRBJ2-7 | TRBV15 | ATSGDSGSTSYEQY
TRBJ2-2 | TRBV28 | ASSSLGAGGGTGELF
TRBJ2-7 | TRBV5-6 | ASSLSPFPRGEQY
TRBJ1-1 | TRBV6-5 | ASRKPQGNTEAF
TRBJ2-1 | TRBV15 | ATSRGGGGSYNEQF
TRBJ1-1 | TRBV6-6 | ASSPNREGAF
TRBJ2-2 | TRBV6-5 | ASRSRQANTGELF
TRBJ1-2 | TRBV4-1 | ASSQGGGDYGYT
- | TRBV6-5 | ASRLYWQGGYEQY
TRBJ1-1 | TRBV5-6 | ASSPDRGGMNTEAF
TRBJ1-2 | TRBV29-1 | SVEGYRGRRGYT
TRBJ2-3 | TRBV27 | ASVKGLANTDTQY
TRBJ2-7 | TRBV5-6 | ASSLGASGSYEQY